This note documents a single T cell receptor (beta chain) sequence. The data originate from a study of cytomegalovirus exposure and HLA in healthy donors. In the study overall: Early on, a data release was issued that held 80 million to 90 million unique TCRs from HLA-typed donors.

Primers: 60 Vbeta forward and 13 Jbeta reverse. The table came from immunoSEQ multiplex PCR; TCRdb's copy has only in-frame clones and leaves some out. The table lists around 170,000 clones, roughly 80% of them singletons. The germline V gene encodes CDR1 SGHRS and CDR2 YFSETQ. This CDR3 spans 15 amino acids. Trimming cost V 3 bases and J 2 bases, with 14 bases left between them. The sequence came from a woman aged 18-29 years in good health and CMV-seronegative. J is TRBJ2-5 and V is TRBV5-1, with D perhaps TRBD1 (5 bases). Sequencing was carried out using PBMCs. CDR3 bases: TGCGCCAGCAGCTCAAGGCCAGGGATTCAAGAGACCCAGTACTTC. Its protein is CASSSRPGIQETQYF.